The 31 T cell receptor beta chains in this list originate from one sample, sequenced in a study of shared clonotypes between healthy human individuals. Assay used: immunoSEQ multiplex PCR; TCRdb lists only in-frame clones, some missing. This sample yields roughly 2.1 million clones, of which about 93% are seen a single time; roughly 1.7% belongs to the top ten. Positively selected for CCR7, the CD45RO-negative cells used as naive CD8 cells excluded terminally differentiated effector memory CD45RA+ cells. The specimen sequenced was naive CD8+ T cells from PBMCs. The receptors derive from a man younger than 35 in good health. Some clones in this sample may be carry-over from other donors' samples.

The rearrangement uses TRBV19 and TRBJ2-2; D unresolved. CDR1 LNHDA and CDR2 SQIVND come from the germline V gene (reference sequence). The V gene lost 3 bases and the J gene lost 7 bases, with 6 bases spanning the gap. This CDR3 is 12 amino acids long. The chain's CDR3 is CASSMINGELFF. As DNA, the CDR3 is TGTGCCAGTAGTATGATTAACGGGGAGCTGTTTTTT. Full variable domain (remainder filled in from reference TRBV19 and TRBJ2-2): DGGITQSPKYLFRKEGQNVTLSCEQNLNHDAMYWYRQDPGQGLRLIYYSQIVNDFQKGDIAEGYSVSREKKESFPLTVTSAQKNPTAFYLCASSMINGELFFGEGSRLTVL.

CDR3 amino acids: CASSKDGRNMNTEAFF. CDR3 coding DNA: TGTGCCAGCAGCAAGGACGGACGAAACATGAACACTGAAGCTTTCTTT. The V and J genes are TRBV21-1 and TRBJ1-1. TRBV21-1 is given as a pseudogene. The CDR3 sequence is 16 residues long.

This rearrangement joins TRBV28 to TRBJ2-2, with 15 bases that match TRBD2. V gave up 5 bases and J gave up 5 bases; unmatched junction bases: 12. Germline V gene sequence: CDR1 MDHEN, CDR2 SYDVKM. This CDR3 spans 19 amino acids. The CDR3 DNA reads as TGTGCCAGCAGTCCAATCCGGACTAGCGGGAGGGGAAGGACCGGGGAGCTGTTTTTT. This translates into CASSPIRTSGRGRTGELFF.

The rearrangement uses TRBV15 and TRBJ2-1; 8 bases map to TRBD2. Germline CDR1 LNHNV, CDR2 YYDKDF (reference sequence). The ends lost 4 bases at V and 7 bases at J; junction bases unmatched: 15. The CDR3 runs to 17 residues. The DNA of the CDR3 is TGTGCCACCAGCACCAAAAAGTGGCTAGCGGGTTCTAATGAGCAGTTCTTC. Amino acids: CATSTKKWLAGSNEQFF.

V and J are TRBV27 and TRBJ2-1; TRBD1 matches 7 bases. Germline V lookup: CDR1 MNHEY, CDR2 SMNVEV (reference sequence). The CDR3 has 15 residues. Unmatched junction bases numbered 9, after V lost 6 bases and J lost 4 bases. The CDR3 nucleotides are TGTGCCAGCAGAAAGGGACAGTCCGATTACAATGAGCAGTTCTTC. This encodes CASRKGQSDYNEQFF.

This chain links TRBV28 with TRBJ2-1; 8 bases fit TRBD2. The ends lost 3 bases at V and 13 bases at J; junction bases unmatched: 11. This CDR3 is 14 amino acids long. Germline values: CDR1 MDHEN, CDR2 SYDVKM. The CDR3: CASSLWGSGAPQFF. CDR3 bases: TGTGCCAGCAGTTTGTGGGGTAGCGGGGCCCCCCAGTTCTTC.

To note about this clone: The same CDR3 is also encoded by other DNA sequences in this sample. V is TRBV19 and J is TRBJ1-1, with TRBD1 identical over 9 bases. Germline CDR1 is LNHDA and CDR2 is SQIVND (reference sequence). V gave up 5 bases and J gave up 2 bases; unmatched junction bases: 3. The CDR3 spans 14 residues. As DNA, the CDR3 is TGTGCCAGTAGTCCGGGACAGGGCAACACTGAAGCTTTCTTT. It is translated as CASSPGQGNTEAFF.

The V gene is TRBV27, the J gene TRBJ1-4; D uncertain. Deletions cut 5 bases from V and 6 bases from J, with 22 bases between. The CDR3 runs 17 residues. Germline loops: CDR1 MNHEY, CDR2 SMNVEV (reference sequence). For the CDR3, the DNA is TGTGCCAGCAGTCCCATAGTATTACAGCCCTTGGATGAAAAACTGTTTTTT. It is translated as CASSPIVLQPLDEKLFF. Drawing the rest from reference TRBV27 and TRBJ1-4, the complete variable domain is EAQVTQNPRYLITVTGKKLTVTCSQNMNHEYMSWYRQDPGLGLRQIYYSMNVEVTDKGDVPEGYKVSRKEKRNFPLILESPSPNQTSLYFCASSPIVLQPLDEKLFFGSGTQLSVL.

The V gene is TRBV23-1, the J gene TRBJ2-7; either TRBD1 or TRBD2 may fit D (6 bases each). TRBV23-1 is an open reading frame, and its role is uncertain. V lost 11 bases to trimming and J lost 3 bases, with 14 bases between them. The CDR3 length is 12 residues. This CDR3 reads CAVRGRDYEQYF. In DNA form, the CDR3 reads TGCGCCGTCCGGGGGCGGGACTACGAGCAGTACTTC.

This rearrangement joins TRBV9 to TRBJ2-1, with D possibly matching TRBD2 (6 bases). CDR3 length: 15 amino acids. The V and J ends lost 0 bases and 8 bases respectively, with 15 bases between them. Looked up from germline, CDR1 is SGDLS and CDR2 is YYNGEE. The CDR3 DNA is TGTGCCAGCAGCGTAGCGGGAGTAAAAGTCGATGAGCAGTTCTTC. Amino acids: CASSVAGVKVDEQFF.

This clone came up a few times. Sequence at one end of the junction differs from germline and may be a read error. This rearrangement joins TRBV4-3 to TRBJ1-1; 9 nucleotides match TRBD1. Germline V lookup: CDR1 LGHNA, CDR2 YSLEER. The CDR3 sequence is 12 residues long. CDR3 sequence (DNA): TGCGCCAGCAGACAAGACAGGGGGGAAGCTTTCTTT. This sequence encodes CASRQDRGEAFF.

The V gene is TRBV4-1, the J gene TRBJ2-1; 9 nucleotides line up with TRBD2. The J segment lost 3 bases and the V segment lost 2 bases, leaving 2 bases of the junction unmatched. This CDR3 has 15 amino acids. Germline-derived CDR1 and CDR2 are MGHRA and YSYEKL. The CDR3 DNA reads as TGCGCCAGCAGCCAACTTAGCGGGAGCTACAATGAGCAGTTCTTC. This encodes CASSQLSGSYNEQFF.

The chain has TRBV28 and TRBJ1-1, with D tentatively TRBD1 (6 bases). The CDR3 is 16 residues long. Trimming removed 6 bases at V and 4 bases at J, with 21 bases between. CDR1 and CDR2 (germline): MDHEN, SYDVKM. CDR3 nucleotide sequence: TGTGCCAGCAGCTATTGGCGCGGGGGCGCGATCACTGAAGCTTTCTTT. Protein sequence: CASSYWRGGAITEAFF.

Of note for this clone: Different DNA sequences within this sample yield the same CDR3. V usage is TRBV7-3 and J usage is TRBJ2-1; D remains unclear. Trimming cost V 5 bases and J 6 bases, with 8 bases left between them. The length of the CDR3 is 12 residues. Germline CDR1 SGHTA, CDR2 FQGTGA. The CDR3 protein is CASSPTGNEQFF. In DNA form, the CDR3 reads TGTGCCAGCAGCCCTACGGGCAATGAGCAGTTCTTC.

The chain uses TRBV21-1 and TRBJ1-1. TRBV21-1 is classified as a pseudogene. CDR3 size: 17 residues. The CDR3 protein is CASSKVLEGIENTEAFF. As DNA, the CDR3 is TGTGCCAGCAGCAAAGTTTTGGAGGGAATTGAGAACACTGAAGCTTTCTTT.

J is TRBJ2-5 and V is TRBV28; a possible D gene is TRBD1 (6 bases). The CDR3 covers 15 residues. In germline, CDR1 is MDHEN, CDR2 SYDVKM. V lost 3 bases, J lost 2 bases, and 13 bases lay in between. In DNA form, the CDR3 reads TGTGCCAGCAGTTTTTTCCAGGGGAGACAAGAGACCCAGTACTTC. Protein sequence: CASSFFQGRQETQYF.

The chain has TRBV7-9 and TRBJ2-3; D gene uncertain. Trimming stripped 5 bases from V and 2 bases from J, with 14 bases between. The CDR3 sequence is 15 residues long. Germline CDR1 and CDR2: SEHNR and FQNEAQ (reference sequence). CDR3 protein: CASSLGPVPTDTQYF. The CDR3 nucleotides read TGTGCCAGCAGCCTAGGGCCGGTTCCCACAGATACGCAGTATTTT.

V is TRBV30 and J is TRBJ2-1; 9 nucleotides agree with TRBD1. Per germline, CDR1 GTSNPN and CDR2 SVGIG (reference sequence). V dropped 2 bases and J dropped 8; count of bases not matched to a gene: 7. The CDR3 contains 14 residues. In nucleotides, the CDR3 is TGTGCCTGGAGTTACGGGACAGGGAACGATGAGCAGTTCTTC. It specifies CAWSYGTGNDEQFF.

The chain carries TRBV6-5 and TRBJ1-1; maybe TRBD1 (6 bases). This CDR3 region has 12 residues. The V gene's germline CDR1 is MNHEY and CDR2 SVGAGI. With 5 bases removed from V and 12 bases from J, the gap between germline ends came to 16 bases. The DNA for the CDR3 is TGTGCCAGCAGTCCTAGGGGGGCGAGTCCTTTCTTT. This codes for CASSPRGASPFF.

V gene TRBV5-4 combines with J gene TRBJ2-7; D remains ambiguous. Deletions cut 0 bases from V and 2 bases from J, with 9 bases between. This CDR3 region has 14 residues. Germline V gene sequence: CDR1 SGHNT, CDR2 YYREEE (reference sequence). The CDR3 here is CASSLEKSAYEQYF. CDR3 nucleotide sequence: TGTGCCAGCAGCTTGGAGAAAAGCGCCTACGAGCAGTACTTC.

This chain links TRBV6-5 with TRBJ2-2, with 10 bases identical to TRBD1. The CDR3 has 15 residues. Germline assignment: CDR1 MNHEY and CDR2 SVGAGI. V was pared by 5 bases and J by 6 bases, with 6 bases of the junction left unmatched. CDR3 nucleotides: TGTGCCAGCAGTACCCGGGACAGGGGCGCCGGGGAGCTGTTTTTT. Amino acid sequence: CASSTRDRGAGELFF.

This rearrangement joins TRBV5-1 to TRBJ2-1; 12 nucleotides align to TRBD2. Germline CDR1 SGHRS, CDR2 YFSETQ. This CDR3 is 13 amino acids long. V shed 7 bases, J shed 13 bases, and the junction held 9 bases outside the gene matches. The CDR3 reads CASAWASGRAQFF. DNA for the CDR3: TGCGCCAGCGCCTGGGCTAGCGGGAGGGCCCAGTTCTTC. Combining the CDR3 with reference TRBV5-1 and TRBJ2-1 gives the whole variable domain KAGVTQTPRYLIKTRGQQVTLSCSPISGHRSVSWYQQTPGQGLQFLFEYFSETQRNKGNFPGRFSGRQFSNSRSEMNVSTLELGDSALYLCASAWASGRAQFFGPGTRLTVL.

The rearrangement joins TRBV5-4 to TRBJ1-2; D is possibly TRBD1 (6 bases). Trimming removed 6 bases from V and 7 bases from J, with 25 bases in between. From germline, CDR1 is SGHNT and CDR2 YYREEE (reference sequence). The CDR3 covers 16 residues. The chain's CDR3 is CASTSDGGRAGVGYTF. The CDR3 region has the DNA TGTGCCAGCACTTCTGACGGGGGCAGGGCGGGTGTTGGCTACACCTTC.

The rearrangement uses TRBV5-1 and TRBJ2-7; TRBD1 matches at 9 bases. The CDR3 totals 15 residues. V dropped 4 bases and J dropped 6; count of bases not matched to a gene: 11. The germline V gene encodes CDR1 SGHRS and CDR2 YFSETQ. In nucleotides, the CDR3 is TGCGCCAGCAGCGTCACAGGGGGCTCGGGGAGCGAGCAGTACTTC. It encodes CASSVTGGSGSEQYF.

This sequence joins TRBV7-9 and TRBJ2-7, with D tentatively TRBD2 (6 bases). Germline V gene sequence: CDR1 SEHNR, CDR2 FQNEAQ (reference sequence). The CDR3 is made up of 18 amino acids. The germline V and J ends were trimmed by 5 bases and 3 bases, with 26 bases remaining between them. CDR3 in amino acids: CASSVNKFGTSDIYEQYF. The CDR3 nucleotides read TGTGCCAGCAGCGTAAACAAGTTCGGGACTTCGGACATCTACGAGCAGTACTTC.

This clone was observed a handful of times. The V gene is TRBV6-5, the J gene TRBJ1-2, with a weak D call TRBD1 (5 bases). CDR1 and CDR2 (germline): MNHEY, SVGAGI. V was cut by 8 bases and J by 7 bases, with 11 bases left in between. This CDR3 has 11 amino acids. The CDR3 spells CASYGRGGYTF. CDR3 in DNA: TGTGCCAGCTACGGGAGGGGTGGCTACACCTTC.

The chain uses TRBV7-9 and TRBJ2-3; D unclear. The CDR3 totals 15 residues. CDR1 is SEHNR and CDR2 is FQNEAQ in the germline V gene (reference sequence). V was pared by 2 bases and J by 2 bases, with 11 bases between. The CDR3: CASSLYGEPTDTQYF. CDR3 bases: TGTGCCAGCAGCTTATACGGAGAGCCCACAGATACGCAGTATTTT.

The chain couples TRBV7-7 to TRBJ2-3; either TRBD1 or TRBD2 may supply D (6 bases each). This CDR3 comprises 11 residues. The germline V and J ends were trimmed by 5 bases and 9 bases, with 9 bases remaining between them. The germline CDR1 and CDR2 sequences are SSHAT and FNYEAQ (reference sequence). The CDR3 DNA is TGTGCCAGCAGCCAAGGGGGGACGCAGTATTTT. Protein product: CASSQGGTQYF.

This clone turned up a few times. V is TRBV27 and J is TRBJ1-5; unclear D gene. Trimming shortened V by 2 bases and J by 9 bases, and 17 bases separated the two germline ends. CDR3 length: 15 residues. Germline V lookup: CDR1 MNHEY, CDR2 SMNVEV (reference sequence). The CDR3 nucleotides read TGTGCCAGCAGTTTAACCCCCGACAAGATAGGGCCCCAGCATTTT. It encodes CASSLTPDKIGPQHF.

The chain has TRBV28 and TRBJ1-4; 8 positions match TRBD1. The V segment lost 8 bases and the J segment 5 bases; nucleotides outside the gene matches: 10. CDR1 is MDHEN and CDR2 is SYDVKM in the germline V gene. This CDR3 comprises 15 residues. The CDR3, as DNA: TGTGCCAGCGGATTCCGGGACAGGCGGAATGAAAAACTGTTTTTT. Protein sequence: CASGFRDRRNEKLFF.

V gene TRBV28 combines with J gene TRBJ2-3; 9 bases agree with TRBD2. The CDR3 is 16 amino acids. V lost 2 bases and J lost 2; bases outside the gene matches: 5. CDR1 is MDHEN, CDR2 SYDVKM, per germline. CDR3 sequence reads: CASSLQSGRNTDTQYF. The DNA for the CDR3 is TGTGCCAGCAGTTTACAGAGCGGGAGGAACACAGATACGCAGTATTTT.